Here is one TCR beta chain with its context. The sample comes from a study of T cells in lung cancer brain metastases. The table came from immunoSEQ multiplex PCR; TCRdb's copy has only in-frame clones and leaves some out. The sample includes about 4,900 clones, about 83% of them seen just once. Deletions cut 1 base from V and 6 bases from J, with 1 base between. The CDR3 extends over 11 amino acids. Looked up from germline, CDR1 is LGHNA and CDR2 is YSLEER. The source of this sequence is a woman aged 45 to 65 with non-small cell lung cancer. V gene TRBV4-3 combines with J gene TRBJ2-1; D not certain. Input material: tumor tissue from the primary lung tumor. The CDR3 bases are TGCGCCAGCAGCCAAGGCAATGAGCAGTTCTTC. Protein sequence: CASSQGNEQFF.